This TCR beta chain was found in a study of shared clonotypes between healthy human individuals. The data were produced by immunoSEQ multiplex PCR, yet TCRdb's version contains in-frame clones alone and is incomplete. The sample lists roughly 2,300,000 clones, about nine tenths occurring once. Germline values: CDR1 SNHLY, CDR2 FYNNEI. There are 12 residues in the CDR3. J gave up 16 bases and V 8 bases, and 14 bases lay outside the gene matches. This TCR derives from a man between 18 and 29 years old in good health. Some clones in this sample may be carry-over from other donors' samples. V gene TRBV2 combines with J gene TRBJ2-1, with 7 bases identical to TRBD2. Material for sequencing was naive CD4+ T cells from PBMCs. Subset reported: CD45RA+ positively selected. The CDR3 DNA reads as TGTGCCAGCGGCCGCCCGGGACTATCCTTCTTCTTC. Its protein is CASGRPGLSFFF.